One and the same sample provided the 15 T cell receptor beta chains below, sequenced in a study of technical replicates of blood from several donors. The method was immunoSEQ multiplex PCR; TCRdb's version includes in-frame clones alone and lacks a portion of them. The sample shows about 89,000 clones, over 85% of them seen only once. Specimen: T cells isolated from PBMCs. Receptors were obtained from a human donor in good health.

V gene TRBV6-1 combines with J gene TRBJ1-1; unclear D gene. The CDR3 loop spans 14 amino acids. The V gene's germline CDR1 is MNHNS and CDR2 SASEGT. Between the trimmed V and J ends, which lost 6 bases and 1 base, there was a span of 12 bases. In DNA form, the CDR3 reads TGTGCCAGCAGCCTCCCGGGTGAGAACACTGAAGCTTTCTTT. It encodes CASSLPGENTEAFF.

The chain is built from TRBV7-9 and TRBJ2-2, with TRBD2 as a possible D gene (5 bases). The CDR3 loop spans 18 amino acids. CDR1 and CDR2 (germline): SEHNR, FQNEAQ (reference sequence). V was shortened by 4 bases and J by 3 bases, with 21 bases between the two germline ends. The CDR3 nucleotides read TGTGCCAGCAGCTATACTAGGTCGGGCAGATCCTACACCGGGGAGCTGTTTTTT. Translating it yields CASSYTRSGRSYTGELFF.

This clone has more than one count but fewer than ten. The chain employs TRBV27 and TRBJ1-2; a possible D gene is TRBD1 (6 bases). Germline CDR1 and CDR2: MNHEY and SMNVEV (reference sequence). Trimming removed 2 bases from V and 7 bases from J, with 14 bases in between. The CDR3 spans 14 residues. The CDR3 DNA follows: TGTGCCAGCAGTTTACGGGAACAGGGAGTTGGCTACACCTTC. Its protein product is CASSLREQGVGYTF.

The chain couples TRBV9 to TRBJ1-1; possibly TRBD1 for D (5 bases). CDR3 size: 14 residues. Trimming left V 2 bases short and J 1 base short, with 9 bases between. Looked up from germline, CDR1 is SGDLS and CDR2 is YYNGEE. CDR3 coding DNA: TGTGCCAGCAGCGTGGACAACCAGAACACTGAAGCTTTCTTT. This sequence encodes CASSVDNQNTEAFF. Together with reference TRBV9 and TRBJ1-1, the CDR3 gives the full variable domain: DSGVTQTPKHLITATGQRVTLRCSPRSGDLSVYWYQQSLDQGLQFLIQYYNGEERAKGNILERFSAQQFPDLHSELNLSSLELGDSALYFCASSVDNQNTEAFFGQGTRLTVV.

The rearrangement links TRBV7-2 to TRBJ2-1; D is unresolved. In germline, CDR1 is SGHTA, CDR2 FQGNSA. The CDR3 runs to 11 residues. V lost 3 bases and J 9 bases, leaving 6 bases between the germline ends. The CDR3 DNA is TGTGCCAGCAGCTTTAGAACTGAGCAGTTCTTC. Its translation: CASSFRTEQFF. Full variable domain (rest looked up from reference TRBV7-2 and TRBJ2-1): GAGVSQSPSNKVTEKGKDVELRCDPISGHTALYWYRQSLGQGLEFLIYFQGNSAPDKSGLPSDRFSAERTGGSVSTLTIQRTQQEDSAVYLCASSFRTEQFFGPGTRLTVL.

The rearrangement joins TRBV4-1 to TRBJ2-1, with a tentative D call TRBD2 (6 bases). This CDR3 has 15 residues. The germline CDR1 and CDR2 sequences are MGHRA and YSYEKL. Trimming left V 3 bases short and J 0 bases short, with 9 bases between. CDR3 nucleotides: TGCGCCAGCAGCCAGGAGGGGAGCTCCTACAATGAGCAGTTCTTC. Protein: CASSQEGSSYNEQFF.

This chain uses TRBV2 with TRBJ1-2; no definite D call. The CDR3 loop spans 13 amino acids. Deletions cut 4 bases from V and 12 bases from J, with 18 bases between. In germline, CDR1 is SNHLY, CDR2 FYNNEI. CDR3 residues: CASSGSFGEANTF. The CDR3 DNA follows: TGTGCCAGCAGTGGGTCTTTCGGGGAGGCAAACACCTTC.

The chain has TRBV7-7 and TRBJ1-6, with 9 bases that match TRBD1. CDR1 is SSHAT, CDR2 FNYEAQ, per germline (reference sequence). This CDR3 contains 14 residues. The ends lost 2 bases at V and 10 bases at J; junction bases unmatched: 3. CDR3 sequence: CASSLWTGESPLHF. CDR3 nucleotides: TGTGCCAGCAGCTTATGGACAGGGGAGTCACCCCTCCACTTT.

This clone is a singleton in its sample. The chain links TRBV18 to TRBJ2-5; D is perhaps TRBD1 (5 bases). V lost 8 bases and J 1 base, leaving 8 bases between the germline ends. The CDR3 loop spans 12 amino acids. Germline CDR1 is KGHSH and CDR2 is LQKENI. Here the CDR3 DNA reads TGTGCCAGCACGACAGCCCAAGAGACCCAGTACTTC. Amino acid sequence: CASTTAQETQYF.

This clone appeared once. V gene TRBV28 combines with J gene TRBJ1-2, with TRBD1 identical over 7 bases. The germline CDR1 and CDR2 sequences are MDHEN and SYDVKM. The CDR3 covers 12 residues. V dropped 5 bases and J dropped 5; count of bases not matched to a gene: 2. The CDR3 sequence: CASSMTGYGYTF. CDR3 bases: TGTGCCAGCAGTATGACAGGGTATGGCTACACCTTC.

The chain combines TRBV5-4 with TRBJ1-2; the D gene is possibly TRBD1 (5 bases). V was pared by 4 bases and J by 7 bases, with 14 bases between. The CDR3 is made up of 13 amino acids. Per germline, CDR1 SGHNT and CDR2 YYREEE (reference sequence). DNA for the CDR3: TGTGCCAGCAGCCCCAGGGAAGCTGGTGGCTACACCTTC. This translates into CASSPREAGGYTF.

The V gene is TRBV6-6, the J gene TRBJ1-2; 7 bases match TRBD1. Trimming at V came to 6 bases and at J to 5 bases, leaving 6 bases not matched to a gene. The CDR3 contains 13 residues. The germline CDR1 and CDR2 sequences are MNHNY and SVGAGI (reference sequence). The CDR3 reads CASSQDRTYGYTF. CDR3 bases: TGTGCCAGCAGCCAGGACAGGACTTATGGCTACACCTTC.

The rearrangement uses TRBV10-3 and TRBJ2-3; possibly TRBD2 for D (7 bases). Trimming removed 3 bases from V and 6 bases from J, with 13 bases in between. The CDR3 length is 14 residues. Germline V gives CDR1 ENHRY, CDR2 SYGVKD. The CDR3 loop is CAISDPGGGDTQYF. DNA for the CDR3: TGTGCCATCAGTGACCCGGGCGGGGGCGATACGCAGTATTTT.

The rearrangement joins TRBV6-5 to TRBJ1-1; D may be TRBD1 (5 bases). Germline CDR1 and CDR2: MNHEY and SVGAGI. This CDR3 has 15 amino acids. V was shortened by 4 bases and J by 4 bases, with 16 bases between the two germline ends. CDR3 protein: CASSSSITGGTEAFF. The CDR3 region has the DNA TGTGCCAGCAGTTCCTCTATTACAGGTGGCACTGAAGCTTTCTTT.

The CDR3, as DNA: TGTGCCAGCAGCCGACCTACAGGGATTGGAATCGAGCAGTACTTC. Amino acids: CASSRPTGIGIEQYF. The chain carries TRBV7-9 and TRBJ2-7; D is possibly TRBD1 (6 bases). CDR1 SEHNR and CDR2 FQNEAQ come from the germline V gene (reference sequence). V was cut by 5 bases and J by 6 bases, with 20 bases left in between. The CDR3 is made up of 15 amino acids.